In its sample, the clone carrying this T cell receptor beta chain is medium-sized. Its antigen is not identified. This specimen includes other DNA sequences encoding the same CDR3. Looked up from germline, CDR1 is SNHLY and CDR2 is FYNNEI. Trimming left V 2 bases short and J 5 bases short, with 4 bases between. CDR3 length equals 12 residues. This record comes from a study of persistence of HIV-infected CD4 T cells. An overlapping HIV-1 Gag peptide pool stimulated these cells at about 0.94 ug/peptide/mL. CD4+ T cells upregulating both CD40 ligand and CD69 were sorted as responding cells. This was the immunoSEQ version 4 assay in survey mode. Data came from immunoSEQ multiplex PCR; TCRdb stores just in-frame clones and leaves some out. The sample yields fewer than 40,000 clones, 60% to 75% seen once.

The chain employs TRBV2 and TRBJ1-3; D gene uncertain. The source of this sequence is an adult man with HIV who was CMV-seropositive. The input for sequencing was CD4+ T cells sorted from PBMCs after roughly 18-hour stimulation, taken from a patient who received antiretroviral therapy. The CDR3 here is CASSERRNTIYF. In DNA, the CDR3 is TGTGCCAGCAGTGAACGGAGAAACACCATATATTTT. Using reference TRBV2 and TRBJ1-3 for the parts outside the CDR3, the full variable domain is EPEVTQTPSHQVTQMGQEVILRCVPISNHLYFYWYRQILGQKVEFLVSFYNNEISEKSEIFDDQFSVERPDGSNFTLKIRSTKLEDSAMYFCASSERRNTIYFGEGSWLTVV.